A selection of T cell receptor beta chains follows, all from one sample in a study of regulatory T cells in long-lasting Graves disease. TCRdb passed the multiplex PCR reads through MiXCR, listing each CDR3 protein once. The profile shows around 480,000 distinct CDR3 sequences, roughly 17% of them singletons. This same sample was also taken into another study, of T cells in Graves' hyperthyroidism and ophthalmopathy.

The material sequenced was peripheral blood mononuclear cells (PBMCs), taken at new diagnosis, from a patient treated with antithyroid drugs. The receptors originated from a man aged 40-55 years with Graves disease. CDR3s include the opening cysteine and the closing phenylalanine or tryptophan. A D gene is named only where the DNA matches it firmly. Only part of the rows carry a size: once, few, many, or a class if the clone is expanded.

TRBV3-1	TRBD1	TRBJ1-1	-	12	TGTGCCAGCAGCCCAGGACAGGGGGAAGCTTTCTTT	CASSPGQGEAFF
TRBV28	-	TRBJ2-7	many	11	TGTGCCAGCCGGGGGTACTACGAGCAGTACTTC	CASRGYYEQYF
TRBV7-2	TRBD1	TRBJ2-1	many	15	TGTGCCAGCAGCTCCGGGACAGGGGGCCACAATGAGCAGTTCTTC	CASSSGTGGHNEQFF
TRBV11-2	TRBD2	TRBJ2-3	many	19	TGTGCCAGCAGCTTAGCCGGGACTAGCGGGAGGGCCGGTGCAGATACGCAGTATTTT	CASSLAGTSGRAGADTQYF
TRBV6-2/TRBV6-3	-	TRBJ2-7	few	13	TGTGCCAGCAGTCCTAGACTGCCCTACGAGCAGTACTTC	CASSPRLPYEQYF
TRBV12-3/TRBV12-4	TRBD1	TRBJ2-1	few	18	TGTGCCAGCACCAAGTACTTCAGTCAGGGGGTCTCCTACAATGAGCAGTTCTTC	CASTKYFSQGVSYNEQFF
TRBV19	TRBD1	TRBJ2-1	-	19	TGTGCCAGTAGTATCCGTCGGACAGGGGCCCTGGACTACTACAATGAGCAGTTCTTC	CASSIRRTGALDYYNEQFF
TRBV28	TRBD2	TRBJ2-2	-	14	TGTGCCACCGGGACTAGCGGGAACACCGGGGAGCTGTTTTTT	CATGTSGNTGELFF
TRBV27	TRBD2	TRBJ2-1	-	17	TGTGCCAGCACGGTAATAGCGGGAGATCACTCCTACAATGAGCAGTTCTTC	CASTVIAGDHSYNEQFF
TRBV11-2	TRBD2	TRBJ2-1	-	14	TGTGCCAGCAGTTTAAGCGGGAGGGGTTATGAGCAGTTCTTC	CASSLSGRGYEQFF
TRBV7-2	TRBD2	TRBJ2-7	many	15	TGTGCCAGCGGTAGGGGGACTAGCTTCTTGTACGAGCAGTACTTC	CASGRGTSFLYEQYF
TRBV6-1	TRBD1	TRBJ2-1	few	15	TGTGCCAGCAGCATGGACAGGGAAAGTCGCTATGAGCAGTTCTTC	CASSMDRESRYEQFF
TRBV12-3/TRBV12-4	-	TRBJ1-1	many	13	TGTGCCAGCAGATCCCAATCGTGGACTGAAGCTTTCTTT	CASRSQSWTEAFF
TRBV11-2	-	TRBJ2-3	many	16	TGTGCCAGCAGCTTGGACCGGAGTACTAGCACAGATACGCAGTATTTT	CASSLDRSTSTDTQYF
TRBV5-1	TRBD1	TRBJ2-3	many	15	TGCGCCAGCAGCTCCGGACAGGGACTCGCAGATACGCAGTATTTT	CASSSGQGLADTQYF
TRBV5-1	TRBD2	TRBJ2-1	many	19	TGCGCCAGCAGCTTGGATTCCCCTCTGGCGGGAGCCATGGAGAATGAGCAGTTCTTC	CASSLDSPLAGAMENEQFF
TRBV28	TRBD1	TRBJ2-7	few	15	TGTGCCAGCTTTGGGGGACAGGGGGGTTTCTACGAGCAGTACTTC	CASFGGQGGFYEQYF
TRBV7-6	-	TRBJ1-2	many	13	TGTGCCAGCAGCTCAAGGACAGAAGGAGGCTACACCTTC	CASSSRTEGGYTF
TRBV11-3	-	TRBJ2-3	many	15	TGTGCCAGCAGCCCCCCTGGCCTAAGCACAGATACGCAGTATTTT	CASSPPGLSTDTQYF
TRBV29-1	-	TRBJ2-3	many	15	TGCAGCGTTGATGGGAAGGGGCGCGTCACAGATACGCAGTATTTT	CSVDGKGRVTDTQYF